This T cell receptor beta chain was identified during a study of blood T cell repertoires in COVID-19 (dated by TCRdb to 2018 to 2021). Notes on the research overall: Collaborator samples came from the United States, Italy and Spain and covered acute and convalescent phases of COVID-19. The prospective study material was composed of cDNA or gDNA derived from T cells, B-cell-depleted T cells, or PBMCs. A freely available public database, intended as a resource for researchers studying the immune response to SARS-CoV-2, is where the repertoires were released. Samples were obtained from the ongoing ImmuneRACE study (first 160 participants) and from 1,000 to 1,500 subjects provided by 6 global collaborators. Sample metadata almost always included a de-identified subject ID, COVID-19 status, age in years and sex. The dataset comprised deeply sampled blood TCRbeta repertoires from subjects exposed to, actively infected with, or recovered from COVID-19. Where available, HLA class I and class II types were obtained from metadata supplied by the sample provider rather than from assay-based typing. Findings and caveats that apply to the study as a whole: Clinical and demographic metadata were provided uncurated, with the amount varying by source and participant.

Reading from cysteine to phenylalanine, the CDR3 counts 15 amino acids. Just CDR3 DNA is preserved here, 45 bases in frame from base 1. V loses 2 bases, J loses 0 bases, and the germline ends lie 10 bases apart. The germline V gene encodes CDR1 SGHVS and CDR2 FNYEAQ. Concerning this clone: Its antigen target is currently unknown. The input lacks base qualities; no much larger clone sits a single base away.

TCRbeta CDR3 regions were amplified from genomic DNA using the immunoSEQ Assay, a bias-controlled multiplex PCR. The paper's data handling went like this. The number of nucleated cells in each sample was estimated from the amplification of reference gene primers within the assay. Sequence reads were collapsed and filtered to measure the absolute abundance of every unique TCRbeta CDR3 rearrangement. For each sample, productive Simpson clonality was calculated as the square root of Simpson's diversity index across productive rearrangements. Entries here come from immuneACCESS through TCRdb and include only in-frame sequences with V and J called. Some clones fail to appear in such tables; in the studies checked, an unresolved V gene covers under half of the shortfall, and the cause of the remainder is unknown. V, J and clone size are taken as reported in that table, and D and trimming were inferred from the DNA itself. A total of approximately 140,000 clones appear in this sample, 87% of them only once. The ten largest clones take up roughly 4% of the sample.

Whole blood was collected in K2EDTA tubes by collaborating institutions according to the institutions' own protocols. Collaborator samples were shipped for TCRbeta analysis as frozen whole blood, isolated PBMCs, or DNA extracted from either sample type. The sequence was obtained from a woman aged 40 to 50 with acute or convalescent COVID-19. The sample consisted of peripheral blood. This chain joins TRBV7-6 to TRBJ1-1; the D gene lacks a confident call. The base sequence is TGTGCCAGCAGCTTAATGGTGGGCATGAACACTGAAGCTTTCTTT. This encodes CASSLMVGMNTEAFF. Where the CDR3 stops, the reference TRBV7-6 and TRBJ1-1 genes take over; the full variable domain is GAGVSQSPRYKVTKRGQDVALRCDPISGHVSLYWYRQALGQGPEFLTYFNYEAQQDKSGLPNDRFSAERPEGSISTLTIQRTEQRDSAMYRCASSLMVGMNTEAFFGQGTRLTVV.